A selection of T cell receptor beta chains follows, all from one sample in a study of blood T cells in healthy people across ages. TCRdb re-called the 5' RACE reads with MiXCR, one entry per CDR3 protein. The sample includes roughly 1,300,000 distinct CDR3 sequences, around 55% of them seen just once. Sequencing was performed on blood. These receptors were collected from a man aged 18 to 30 in good health. CDR3s leave out the opening cysteine and the closing phenylalanine or tryptophan.

V,CDR3
TRBV27,ASSLTIGTGGRGNPYEQY
TRBV5-1,ASSLAPASYGYT
TRBV30,AWSAPGQGREQY
TRBV5-1,ASSLEDSDTEAF
TRBV12-3/TRBV12-4,ASSMTGADEQY
TRBV20-1,SASWRGMGNEQF
TRBV6-2/TRBV6-3,ASRPLARVYNEQF
TRBV20-1,SARYAGRYNEQF
TRBV12-3/TRBV12-4,ASSFGQGNHGYT
TRBV11-2,ASSLGPGRIYEQY
TRBV20-1,SARVTQPPQGTHYNEQY
TRBV11-2,ASSLATGPHT
TRBV4-1,ASSQDLPNEQY
TRBV6-1,ASSVGQIQETQY
TRBV5-6,ASSARLGSSYEQY
TRBV6-5,ASHAPQETQY
TRBV14,ASSGGGVYYGYT
TRBV20-1,SAYGQGNSYEQY
TRBV6-1,ASIGTQGLAVIESVYNEQF
TRBV2,ASVTSGRWPNEQF
TRBV12-3/TRBV12-4,ASSLGFEGGSTDTQY
TRBV7-2,ASRLWAEQETQY
TRBV4-2,ASSQGRRNEQF
TRBV21-1,ALRPSGRAEQF
TRBV7-2,ASSLVGTDTYEQY
TRBV28,ASTPGSGPDTQY
TRBV20-1,GATTDSYEQY
TRBV29-1,SVEEPGQGNYGYT
TRBV13,ASSLRDREVETQY